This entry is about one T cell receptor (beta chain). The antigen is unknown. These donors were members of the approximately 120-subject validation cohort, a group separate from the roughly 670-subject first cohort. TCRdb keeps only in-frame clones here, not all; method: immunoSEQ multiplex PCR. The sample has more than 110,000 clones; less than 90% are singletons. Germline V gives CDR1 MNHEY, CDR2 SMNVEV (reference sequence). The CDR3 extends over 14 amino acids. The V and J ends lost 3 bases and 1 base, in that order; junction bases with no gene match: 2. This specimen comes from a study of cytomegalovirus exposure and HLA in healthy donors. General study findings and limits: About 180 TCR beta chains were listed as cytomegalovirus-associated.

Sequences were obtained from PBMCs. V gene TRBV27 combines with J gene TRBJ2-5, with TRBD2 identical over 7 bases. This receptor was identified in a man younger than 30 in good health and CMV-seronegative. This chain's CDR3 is CASSFIAGQETQYF. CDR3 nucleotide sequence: TGTGCCAGCAGTTTTATAGCGGGCCAAGAGACCCAGTACTTC.